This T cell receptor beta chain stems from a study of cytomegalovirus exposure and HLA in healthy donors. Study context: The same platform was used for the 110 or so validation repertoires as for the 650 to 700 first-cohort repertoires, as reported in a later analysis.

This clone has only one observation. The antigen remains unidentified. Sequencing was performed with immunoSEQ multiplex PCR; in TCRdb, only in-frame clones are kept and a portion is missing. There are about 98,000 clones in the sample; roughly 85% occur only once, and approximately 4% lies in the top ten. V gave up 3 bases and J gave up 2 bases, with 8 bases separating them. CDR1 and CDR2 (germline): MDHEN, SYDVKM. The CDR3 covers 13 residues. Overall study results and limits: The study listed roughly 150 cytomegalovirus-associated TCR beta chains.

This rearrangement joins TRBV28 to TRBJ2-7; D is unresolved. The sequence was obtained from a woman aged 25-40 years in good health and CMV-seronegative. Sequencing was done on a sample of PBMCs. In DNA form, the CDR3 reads TGTGCCAGCAGTTTTAACGGTCCCTACGAGCAGTACTTC. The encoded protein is CASSFNGPYEQYF.